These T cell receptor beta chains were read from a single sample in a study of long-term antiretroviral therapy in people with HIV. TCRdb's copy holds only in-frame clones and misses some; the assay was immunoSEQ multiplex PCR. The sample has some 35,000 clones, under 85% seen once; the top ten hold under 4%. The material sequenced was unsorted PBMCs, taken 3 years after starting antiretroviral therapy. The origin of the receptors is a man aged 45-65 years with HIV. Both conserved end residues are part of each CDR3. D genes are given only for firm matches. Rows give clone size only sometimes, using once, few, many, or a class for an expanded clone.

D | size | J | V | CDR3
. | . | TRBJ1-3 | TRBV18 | CASSLRTGTGNTIYF
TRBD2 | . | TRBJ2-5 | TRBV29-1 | CSATGTSGVQETQYF
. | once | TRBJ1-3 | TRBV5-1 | CASSSKPGQPGNTIYF
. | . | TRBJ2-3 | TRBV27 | CASSLAQSTDTQYF
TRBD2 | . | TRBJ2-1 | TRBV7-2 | CASSSRGGVYNEQFF
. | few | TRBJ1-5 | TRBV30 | CAWSVRGGDQPQHF
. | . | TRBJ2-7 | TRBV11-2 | CASSQTGRRRREYF
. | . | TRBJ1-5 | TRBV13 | CASSLKVGDNQPQHF
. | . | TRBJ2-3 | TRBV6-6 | CASSSGLLTDTQYF
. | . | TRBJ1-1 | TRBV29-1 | CSVLRVPNTEAFF
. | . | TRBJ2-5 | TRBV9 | CASSDGSQETQYF
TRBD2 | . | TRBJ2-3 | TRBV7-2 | CASSLGGLAGGLSDTQYF
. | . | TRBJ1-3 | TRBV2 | CASSEFGTSSGNTIYF
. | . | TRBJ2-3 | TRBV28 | CASSLSQGGDTQYF
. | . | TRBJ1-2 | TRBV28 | CASLNDLGYTF
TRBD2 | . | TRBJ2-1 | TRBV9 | CASSLAGDENEQFF
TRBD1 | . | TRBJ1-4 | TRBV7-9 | CASSPRGRTNEKLFF
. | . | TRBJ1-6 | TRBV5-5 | CASSLDVNNSPLHF
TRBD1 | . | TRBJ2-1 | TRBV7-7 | CASSPGTGEYNEQFF
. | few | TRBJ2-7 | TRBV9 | CASSVQGGEQYF
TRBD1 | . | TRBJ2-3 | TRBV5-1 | CASSFGDRDPDTQYF
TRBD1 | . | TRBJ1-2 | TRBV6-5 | CASRHQQGPNYGYTF
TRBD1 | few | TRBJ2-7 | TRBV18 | CASSPPGQGLYEQYF
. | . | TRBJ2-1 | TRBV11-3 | CASSNDPRAEQFF
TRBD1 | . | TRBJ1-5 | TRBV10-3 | CAISEDRELGQPQHF
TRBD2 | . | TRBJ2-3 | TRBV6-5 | CASTISGGLGDTQYF
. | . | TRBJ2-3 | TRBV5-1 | CASSLTDTDTQYF
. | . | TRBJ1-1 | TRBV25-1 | CASSAHYLGTEAFF
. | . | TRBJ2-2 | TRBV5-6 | CASSLDWGNTGELFF
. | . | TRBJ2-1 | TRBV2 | CASSAGPPAYNEQFF
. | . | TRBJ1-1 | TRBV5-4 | CASSFTGGANTEAFF
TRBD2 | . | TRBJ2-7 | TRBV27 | CASSLLGGRRSYEQYF
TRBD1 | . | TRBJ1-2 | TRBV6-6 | CASSRDRNYGYTF
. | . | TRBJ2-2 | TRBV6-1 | CASTPRGGELFF
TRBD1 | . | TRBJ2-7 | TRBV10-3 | CAISALTGEDEQYF
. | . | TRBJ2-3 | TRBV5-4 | CASRPDLFATDTQYF
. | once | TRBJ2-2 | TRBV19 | CASSTRQGELFF